This TCR beta chain is drawn from a study of blood T cell repertoires in COVID-19. The wider study: Specimens from acute and convalescent COVID-19 originated in the United States, Italy and Spain. The analysed material was cDNA or gDNA that came from T cells, B-cell-depleted T cells, or PBMCs.

As handled by the study authors: Reference gene primer amplification gave estimated nucleated cell counts. Profiled with immunoSEQ multiplex PCR; TCRdb holds only in-frame clones, not every one. That table supplies the V and J calls and clone size; D and trimming were determined from the DNA. This table has some 450,000 clones, about 87% appearing once. Seattle-derived patients entered the study during active infection and were followed longitudinally. The sample comprised peripheral blood. The TCR comes from a man between 18 and 29 years old with COVID-19, enrolled during active disease.

The CDR3 nucleotides are TGTGCCAGCAGCCCAGGGGGGACATCCTACGAGCAGTACTTC. The encoded protein is CASSPGGTSYEQYF. This sequence joins TRBV9 and TRBJ2-7; possible D gene TRBD1, 7 bases. This CDR3 is 14 amino acids long. CDR1 SGDLS and CDR2 YYNGEE come from the germline V gene. V gave up 4 bases and J gave up 1 base, with 12 bases separating them.